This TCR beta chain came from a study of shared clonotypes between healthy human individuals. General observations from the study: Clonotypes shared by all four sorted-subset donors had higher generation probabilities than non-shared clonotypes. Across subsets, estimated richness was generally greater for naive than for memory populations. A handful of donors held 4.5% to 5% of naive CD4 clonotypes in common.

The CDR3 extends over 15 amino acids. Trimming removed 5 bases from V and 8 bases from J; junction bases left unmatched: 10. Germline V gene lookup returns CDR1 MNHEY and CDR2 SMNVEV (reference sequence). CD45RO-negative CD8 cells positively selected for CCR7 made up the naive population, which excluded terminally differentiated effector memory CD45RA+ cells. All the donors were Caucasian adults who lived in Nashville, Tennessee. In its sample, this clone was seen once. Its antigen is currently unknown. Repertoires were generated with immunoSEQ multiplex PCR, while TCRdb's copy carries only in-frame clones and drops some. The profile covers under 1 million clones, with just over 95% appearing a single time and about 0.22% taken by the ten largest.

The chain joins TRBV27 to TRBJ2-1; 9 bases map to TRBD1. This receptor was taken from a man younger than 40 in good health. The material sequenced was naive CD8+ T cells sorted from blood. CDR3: CASSVRDRVGDEQFF. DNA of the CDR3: TGTGCCAGCAGTGTCCGGGACAGGGTGGGCGATGAGCAGTTCTTC.